This T cell receptor beta chain was obtained from a study of Ad26.COV2.S vaccination and SARS-CoV-2 variants (dated by TCRdb to about 2021). Notes on the research overall: Donors in the vaccine arm were drawn from COV1001, a phase I-IIa trial of Ad26.COV2.S in healthy adults that was multicentre, randomized, double-blind and placebo-controlled. Ad26.COV2.S was administered intramuscularly at 5 x 10^10 or 1 x 10^11 viral particles, either as a single shot or as two shots given 56 days apart. TCRbeta repertoire sequencing served as the tool for gauging how specific and how broad the SARS-CoV-2-reactive T cell receptors were following Ad26.COV2.S vaccination. The TCR-sequenced set comprised approximately 32 samples: approximately 19 Ad26.COV2.S vaccine recipients, 5 placebo recipients and 8 SARS-CoV-2 convalescent individuals. Trial participants were randomized into five groups of five: low-dose or high-dose Ad26.COV2.S given once or twice, or placebo on both occasions. Throughout the experiments and outcome assessment, investigators stayed blinded to trial group allocation.

TCRbeta CDR3 regions were sequenced with the immunoSEQ Assay. After extraction, genomic DNA underwent amplification by bias-controlled multiplex PCR, followed by high-throughput sequencing. In the source study's methods: To quantify the absolute abundance of every unique TCRbeta CDR3 region, sequences were collapsed and filtered. T cell fraction was estimated by normalization of TCRbeta template counts to usable DNA, with usable DNA being measured through amplification of reference genes present in all nucleated cells. Repertoire TCRs were annotated as SARS-CoV-2-specific by exact matching of V gene, CDR3 amino acid sequence and J gene to a known reactive TCR set. The reference SARS-CoV-2 TCR set was derived from MIRA and filtered for enrichment in COVID-19-positive ImmuneCODE repertoires, a step that removed public or cross-reactive TCRs. Based on the MIRA antigens, annotated TCRs were further analysed at the level of specific ORF or position within ORF. Breadth was defined as the number of annotated unique rearrangements divided by the total number of unique productive rearrangements, and depth was defined as the summed frequency of the annotated unique rearrangements. Group comparisons of TCR breadth used two-sided Wilcoxon rank-sum tests. TCRdb's version of the immuneACCESS table is confined to in-frame rearrangements and falls short of the full clone set. An unresolved V gene accounts for under half of the shortfall where checked; the remainder is of unknown origin. D and trimming come from the DNA, and the V and J calls and clone size come from that table. This sample has about 350,000 clones in its table, and around 89% of those were observed once. Together, the top ten hold roughly 4.8% of the sample.

This sample's treatment or condition label indicates: around 19 received Ad26.COV2.S at low or high dose, single or two shots; several received placebo; per-sample allocation not given. For vaccine and placebo recipients, the sequenced repertoires came from samples collected on day 63 after the first injection. Between 29 July and 7 August 2020, Cohort 1b enrolled around 25 adults aged 18-55 years at one site in Boston, USA. Ad26.COV2.S was a replication-incompetent adenovirus type 26 vector that expressed a prefusion-stabilized SARS-CoV-2 spike protein derived from the original Wuhan strain. Worth noting for this clone: It has no known antigen specificity. No qualities accompany the bases; no much larger clone lies one base away.

The research as a whole found: Non-spike TCR breadth was comparable between vaccine and placebo recipients, consistent with the vaccine containing only spike. The study lacked the statistical power to compare responses across vaccine doses or regimens. After vaccination, spike-specific CD8+ and CD4+ T cell responses were reported to show substantial breadth. Compared with placebo recipients, Ad26.COV2.S recipients showed higher spike-specific TCR breadth (P = 0.0014). The authors noted that total T cell responses may have been underestimated by the TCR breadth and depth analyses.

Cut back by 5 bases and 6 bases, the V and J ends lie 23 bases apart. The germline V gene (reference sequence) sets CDR1 to SEHNR and CDR2 to FQNEAQ. The CDR3 covers 17 residues, taking in both the cysteine and the phenylalanine. Only the CDR3 DNA is retained, 51 bases long and in frame from the first base. The sample was peripheral blood, taken in a trial of Ad26.COV2.S vaccine versus placebo. The sequence joins TRBV7-9 to TRBJ2-1; TRBD2 is a weak D gene call, 7 bases matching. This receptor was taken from a person aged 18-60 years who received the Ad26.COV2.S COVID-19 vaccine or a placebo. CDR3 reads: CASSNSLGGAHGNEQFF. Read as DNA, the sequence is TGTGCCAGCAGCAATTCGCTGGGGGGGGCGCATGGCAATGAGCAGTTCTTC.